Listed here are 24 T cell receptor beta chains from one sample, sequenced in a study of T cell repertoires in cytomegalovirus infection. These receptors' targets are unknown. Using its own MiXCR run on the reads, TCRdb lists one record per CDR3 protein. Of about 890,000 distinct CDR3 sequences in the sample, less than 40% were seen once. This sample comprised cultured CD8+ T cells from PBMCs, obtained from culture after CMV antigen stimulation. Every receptor here comes from a human donor in good health (CMV status not recorded). Some clones in this sample may be carry-over from other donors' samples.

This rearrangement joins TRBV12-3 or TRBV12-4 to TRBJ1-2; the match to TRBD1 covers 9 bases. The CDR3 length is 16 residues. The V and J ends lost 3 bases and 4 bases, in that order; junction bases with no gene match: 9. The CDR3 protein is CASSLFRDRESYGYTF. CDR3 nucleotides: TGTGCCAGCAGTTTGTTCCGGGACAGGGAAAGCTATGGCTACACCTTC.

This clonotype was seen more than once but under ten times. This rearrangement joins TRBV19 to TRBJ1-4; D is possibly TRBD1 (6 bases). This CDR3 region has 17 residues. V gave up 5 bases and J gave up 3 bases, with 19 bases separating them. CDR1 and CDR2 from the germline V gene are LNHDA and SQIVND (reference sequence). The CDR3, as DNA: TGTGCCAGTAGTCTTACCTTGTCCGGGACATCTAATGAAAAACTGTTTTTT. Amino acid sequence: CASSLTLSGTSNEKLFF.

The chain carries TRBV19 and TRBJ1-6, with 7 bases aligning to TRBD1. Germline V lookup: CDR1 LNHDA, CDR2 SQIVND (reference sequence). The ends lost 5 bases at V and 7 bases at J; junction bases unmatched: 11. The CDR3 sequence is 16 residues long. The CDR3 DNA is TGTGCCAGTAGTCCCAGCACAGGGGAATGGAATTCACCCCTCCACTTT. Translating it yields CASSPSTGEWNSPLHF.

The V gene is TRBV4-3, the J gene TRBJ2-3, with D possibly being TRBD1 (6 bases). The V gene's germline CDR1 is LGHNA and CDR2 YSLEER. CDR3 size: 16 residues. The ends were cut back, 2 bases at V and 2 bases at J, with 14 bases in the middle. CDR3 coding DNA: TGCGCCAGCAGCCAAAGAGCAGGACAGATCACAGATACGCAGTATTTT. This encodes CASSQRAGQITDTQYF.

The V gene is TRBV4-1, the J gene TRBJ1-5; 7 nucleotides align to TRBD1. The CDR3 is 15 residues long. Germline lookup yields CDR1 MGHRA and CDR2 YSYEKL. The ends lost 1 base at V and 5 bases at J; junction bases unmatched: 5. This CDR3 is CASSQGQGGHQPQHF. CDR3 DNA sequence: TGCGCCAGCAGCCAAGGTCAAGGGGGCCATCAGCCCCAGCATTTT.

This rearrangement joins TRBV6-2 or TRBV6-3 to TRBJ2-1; D is uncertain. Per germline, CDR1 MNHEY and CDR2 SVGEGT. The CDR3 is made up of 13 amino acids. V lost 0 bases, J lost 7 bases, and 7 bases lay in between. The CDR3 nucleotides read TGTGCCAGCAGTTACTCGAATGTGAATGAGCAGTTCTTC. Translation: CASSYSNVNEQFF.

Written as DNA, the CDR3 is TGCAGTGCTAACAGGGCCTACGAGCAGTACTTC. This translates into CSANRAYEQYF. This chain uses TRBV20-1 with TRBJ2-7; D might be TRBD1 (6 bases). The V and J ends lost 4 bases and 2 bases respectively, with 6 bases between them. CDR1 is DFQATT and CDR2 is SNEGSKA in the germline V gene (reference sequence). This CDR3 comprises 11 residues.

V and J are TRBV6-6 and TRBJ2-3; D is unresolved. Germline lookup yields CDR1 MNHNY and CDR2 SVGAGI (reference sequence). This CDR3 is built from 14 residues. V dropped 3 bases and J dropped 2 bases, with 9 bases sitting between them. CDR3 sequence reads: CASSYALDTDTQYF. As DNA, the CDR3 is TGTGCCAGCAGTTATGCACTCGACACAGATACGCAGTATTTT.

There are a few counts of this clonotype. The gene calls are TRBV7-9 and TRBJ2-5; 8 bases line up with TRBD1. Looked up from germline, CDR1 is SEHNR and CDR2 is FQNEAQ (reference sequence). The length of the CDR3 is 16 residues. The junction had 9 bases not matched to a gene; V was cut back by 5 bases and J by 1 base. This chain's CDR3 is CASSPGQALLQETQYF. The CDR3 DNA reads TGTGCCAGCAGCCCGGGACAGGCCCTGCTCCAAGAGACCCAGTACTTC.

The chain joins TRBV5-4 to TRBJ2-3; D not certain. V was pared by 1 base and J by 0 bases, with 15 bases between. Germline V gene data show CDR1 as SGHNT and CDR2 as YYREEE (reference sequence). This CDR3 contains 17 residues. The CDR3 loop is CASSLYLPRPSTDTQYF. The CDR3 DNA follows: TGTGCCAGCAGCTTGTATCTCCCGCGTCCTAGCACAGATACGCAGTATTTT. Full variable domain (remainder filled in from reference TRBV5-4 and TRBJ2-3): ETGVTQSPTHLIKTRGQQVTLRCSSQSGHNTVSWYQQALGQGPQFIFQYYREEENGRGNFPPRFSGLQFPNYSSELNVNALELDDSALYLCASSLYLPRPSTDTQYFGPGTRLTVL.

This clonotype was recorded a few times. The CDR3 nucleotides are TGTGCCAGCAGCTTAGTCCCGCTGAACACTGAAGCTTTCTTT. This translates into CASSLVPLNTEAFF. The chain is built from TRBV7-9 and TRBJ1-1, with D unclear. Per germline, CDR1 SEHNR and CDR2 FQNEAQ (reference sequence). The CDR3 loop spans 14 amino acids. V was pared by 1 base and J by 0 bases, with 6 bases between.

This rearrangement joins TRBV5-5 to TRBJ1-1; TRBD1 agrees at 10 bases. Germline V CDR1 and CDR2: SGHKS, YYEKEE (reference sequence). V trimming: 5 bases; J trimming: 5 bases; junction bases outside the gene matches: 6. The CDR3 spans 14 residues. CDR3 DNA: TGTGCCAGCAGGGACGGACAGGGGGAGACTGAAGCTTTCTTT. Protein product: CASRDGQGETEAFF.

This clonotype has just a few counts. The chain recombines TRBV4-1 with TRBJ2-7; 7 bases are shared with TRBD1. Per germline, CDR1 MGHRA and CDR2 YSYEKL. The CDR3 has 19 residues. The junction had 16 bases not matched to a gene; V was cut back by 1 base and J by 1 base. This CDR3 is CASSQGAALPGQLSYEQYF. The CDR3 DNA reads as TGCGCCAGCAGCCAAGGGGCCGCCTTACCGGGACAGCTTTCCTACGAGCAGTACTTC.

This sequence joins TRBV27 and TRBJ1-1; D ambiguous. Per the germline V gene, CDR1 is MNHEY and CDR2 is SMNVEV (reference sequence). The CDR3 is 13 residues long. The V end was cut by 3 bases, the J end by 7 bases, with 12 bases between. The CDR3 loop reads CASSLSSVGEAFF. The CDR3 region has the DNA TGTGCCAGCAGTTTGAGTTCCGTGGGTGAAGCTTTCTTT.

This clonotype was detected only a few times. Here the CDR3 reads CASSELSVDGTYEQYF. DNA for the CDR3: TGTGCCAGCAGTGAACTCTCGGTCGACGGAACCTACGAGCAGTACTTC. The chain uses TRBV25-1 and TRBJ2-7; D unresolved. The CDR3 covers 16 residues. CDR1 and CDR2 (germline): MGHDK, SYGVNS. V lost 2 bases and J lost 2, with 16 bases in between.

This clonotype was found a few times. The chain has TRBV14 and TRBJ2-1; D remains unclear. V was cut by 4 bases and J by 1 base, with 20 bases left in between. The CDR3 has 18 amino acids. Germline lookup yields CDR1 SGHDN and CDR2 FVKESK. CDR3 DNA: TGTGCCAGCAGCCTCCCTTGGGGTCAGGAGACATCCTACAATGAGCAGTTCTTC. Residues: CASSLPWGQETSYNEQFF.

There are a few counts of this clonotype. V gene TRBV11-2 combines with J gene TRBJ2-1; 8 bases agree with TRBD2. J gave up 5 bases and V 0 bases, and 6 bases lay outside the gene matches. This CDR3 spans 16 amino acids. Germline CDR1 and CDR2: SGHAT and FQNNGV. The CDR3 region is CASSLDPAGVHNEQFF. The CDR3 DNA sequence: TGTGCCAGCAGCTTAGATCCAGCGGGGGTCCACAATGAGCAGTTCTTC.

The chain has TRBV5-1 and TRBJ1-2; D is ambiguous. V shed 4 bases and J shed 3 bases, with 13 bases lying between them. The CDR3 totals 14 residues. CDR1 is SGHRS, CDR2 YFSETQ, per germline. The CDR3 reads CASSEENSYYGYTF. The CDR3 DNA follows: TGCGCCAGCAGCGAGGAAAACAGTTACTATGGCTACACCTTC.

This sequence joins TRBV4-1 and TRBJ2-1; D is tentatively TRBD1 or TRBD2 (5 bases each). This CDR3 spans 14 amino acids. Germline V CDR1 and CDR2: MGHRA, YSYEKL. Trimming took 3 bases from V and 8 from J, leaving 14 bases between them. CDR3 region: CASSQGRIFDEQFF. The CDR3 coding sequence is TGCGCCAGCAGCCAGGGACGGATTTTCGATGAGCAGTTCTTC.

V and J are TRBV19 and TRBJ2-7, with 7 bases matching TRBD1. Germline lookup yields CDR1 LNHDA and CDR2 SQIVND (reference sequence). J gave up 2 bases and V 7 bases, and 8 bases lay outside the gene matches. CDR3 length equals 14 residues. CDR3 DNA sequence: TGTGCCAGTATGACCGGGACAGACCCCTACGAGCAGTACTTC. Protein sequence: CASMTGTDPYEQYF.

This chain uses TRBV20-1 with TRBJ2-1; D might be TRBD2 (6 bases). Per germline, CDR1 DFQATT and CDR2 SNEGSKA (reference sequence). The CDR3 length is 12 residues. V was clipped by 6 bases and J by 12 bases, with 18 bases between them. Written as DNA, the CDR3 is TGCAGTGCCATACCCGGAGGGAAACGGCAGTTCTTC. Amino acids: CSAIPGGKRQFF.

In this sample, this clonotype turned up many times. The chain is built from TRBV6-5 and TRBJ2-5; TRBD1 matches at 8 bases. With 8 bases clipped from V and 2 bases from J, the junction kept 10 bases outside the gene matches. The CDR3 spans 15 residues. The germline V gene has CDR1 MNHEY and CDR2 SVGAGI. The CDR3 DNA reads as TGTGCCAGCTCCAGGGGGACAGGAGTGCAAGAGACCCAGTACTTC. Its translation: CASSRGTGVQETQYF.

The rearrangement uses TRBV6-6 and TRBJ2-1; the D gene could be TRBD1 or TRBD2 (5 bases each). This CDR3 region has 15 residues. Trimming removed 10 bases at V and 6 bases at J, with 22 bases between. CDR1 is MNHNY and CDR2 is SVGAGI in the germline V gene (reference sequence). The CDR3 reads CATPGTRLVGNEQFF. The CDR3 DNA reads TGTGCCACCCCCGGGACCCGGCTAGTTGGCAATGAGCAGTTCTTC.

This clonotype appeared once. The chain has TRBV6-5 and TRBJ1-3; D call uncertain. Trimming took off 2 bases at V and 9 bases at J, with 5 bases between the two ends. CDR1 and CDR2 (germline): MNHEY, SVGAGI. The CDR3 extends over 11 amino acids. The CDR3 DNA sequence: TGTGCCAGCAGTTACGCCTCCACCATATATTTT. Its translation: CASSYASTIYF.